This T cell receptor (beta chain) is from a study of blood T cell repertoires in COVID-19. The CDR3 totals 13 residues. Per germline, CDR1 SGHRS and CDR2 YFSETQ. J was trimmed by 7 bases and V by 0 bases; bases with no gene match: 3. Clinical histories supplied by participants themselves formed the basis of cohort assignment. Recovered participants had two consecutive negative NP/OP PCR tests, healthcare professional clearance, or symptom resolution. TCRdb's table, derived via immunoSEQ multiplex PCR, lists solely in-frame clones and lacks some. The sample records a few hundred thousand clones, 89% being singletons.

The receptor's source is a woman aged 25 to 39 who had recovered from COVID-19. V is TRBV5-1 and J is TRBJ1-1; TRBD1 aligns across 7 bases. Specimen: PBMCs or T cells enriched from blood (not recorded which). The CDR3 coding sequence is TGCGCCAGCAGCTTGGGACAGGGTAATGAAGCTTTCTTT. This codes for CASSLGQGNEAFF.